Each of the 18 T cell receptor beta chains below was sequenced from the same sample in a study of response to subunit inactivated influenza vaccine. TCRdb called the RT-PCR reads again in MiXCR, with one record for every CDR3 protein. Seen here are 630,000 or so distinct CDR3 sequences, about 15% observed once, and the top ten hold roughly 12%. Specimen: PBMCs from blood, collected 12 days after vaccination. Receptor source: a man over 45 who received an inactivated influenza vaccine.

This clonotype was observed a handful of times. The V gene is TRBV30, the J gene TRBJ1-1; 8 bases match TRBD1. CDR3 length: 16 residues. The junction had 14 bases not matched to a gene; V was cut back by 3 bases and J by 5 bases. Per the germline V gene, CDR1 is GTSNPN and CDR2 is SVGIG (reference sequence). DNA for the CDR3: TGTGCCTGGAGAACCCGGGGGACAGGTAGAGGGACTGAAGCTTTCTTT. Protein sequence: CAWRTRGTGRGTEAFF.

This clonotype was seen a few times. The rearrangement joins TRBV5-1 to TRBJ2-2; D remains ambiguous. The CDR3 is 16 amino acids. V lost 0 bases and J lost 7, with 16 bases in between. Germline CDR1 SGHRS, CDR2 YFSETQ. The CDR3 region is CASSLEKEVRIGELFF. For the CDR3, the DNA is TGCGCCAGCAGCTTGGAGAAGGAAGTAAGAATCGGGGAGCTGTTTTTT.

The chain uses TRBV7-9 and TRBJ2-1; D is possibly TRBD1 (5 bases). Trimming pared 7 bases from V and 5 bases from J, leaving 15 bases between. Germline loops: CDR1 SEHNR, CDR2 FQNEAQ (reference sequence). The CDR3 runs to 14 residues. The CDR3 here is CASNRGAGNNEQFF. Written as DNA, the CDR3 is TGTGCCAGCAACCGTGGGGCCGGTAACAATGAGCAGTTCTTC.

The chain combines TRBV3-1 with TRBJ1-1; D ambiguous. Germline lookup yields CDR1 LGHDT and CDR2 YNNKEL (reference sequence). CDR3 size: 16 residues. V was pared by 0 bases and J by 0 bases, with 11 bases between. The CDR3 is CASSQERISLNTEAFF. The CDR3 DNA follows: TGTGCCAGCAGCCAAGAGAGGATCAGTTTGAACACTGAAGCTTTCTTT.

This clonotype has more than one count but fewer than ten. This chain uses TRBV28 with TRBJ2-5; either TRBD1 or TRBD2 may supply D (5 bases each). V was trimmed by 4 bases and J by 5 bases, leaving 17 bases between them. Germline V gives CDR1 MDHEN, CDR2 SYDVKM. The CDR3 consists of 15 residues. CDR3 DNA sequence: TGTGCCAGCAGTTGGATCCGGGGCTATCTTGAGACCCAGTACTTC. It codes for CASSWIRGYLETQYF. Complete variable domain (other parts from reference TRBV28 and TRBJ2-5): DVKVTQSSRYLVKRTGEKVFLECVQDMDHENMFWYRQDPGLGLRLIYFSYDVKMKEKGDIPEGYSVSREKKERFSLILESASTNQTSMYLCASSWIRGYLETQYFGPGTRLLVL.

V gene TRBV20-1 combines with J gene TRBJ2-3; 10 nucleotides match TRBD2. Germline V gene sequence: CDR1 DFQATT, CDR2 SNEGSKA (reference sequence). J lost 5 bases, V lost 1 base, and 6 bases had no gene match. CDR3 length: 15 amino acids. CDR3 in amino acids: CSARVSASGGDTQYF. CDR3 sequence (DNA): TGCAGTGCTAGAGTTAGTGCTAGCGGGGGAGATACGCAGTATTTT.

This chain uses TRBV7-3 with TRBJ2-5; the D call may be TRBD1 or TRBD2 (5 bases each). This CDR3 spans 13 amino acids. From germline, CDR1 is SGHTA and CDR2 FQGTGA. Trimming pared 5 bases from V and 5 bases from J, leaving 12 bases between. The CDR3 sequence: CASSEGIRETQYF. CDR3 DNA sequence: TGTGCCAGCAGCGAGGGGATCCGGGAGACCCAGTACTTC.

V and J are TRBV24-1 and TRBJ2-7; TRBD1 matches at 11 bases. The CDR3 totals 13 residues. Trimming removed 3 bases from V and 6 bases from J; junction bases left unmatched: 0. Germline V CDR1 and CDR2: KGHDR, SFDVKD. CDR3 sequence: CATSDGTGGEQYF. CDR3 in DNA: TGTGCCACCAGTGATGGGACAGGGGGCGAGCAGTACTTC.

This clonotype was seen ten or more times. This chain joins TRBV11-2 and TRBJ1-2; D gene unclear. The CDR3 has 12 residues. CDR1 SGHAT and CDR2 FQNNGV come from the germline V gene. The V end lost 5 bases, the J end lost 1 base, and 5 bases lay between the germline ends. The CDR3 bases are TGTGCCAGCAGCCCCATTAACTATGGCTACACCTTC. Its protein product is CASSPINYGYTF.

This rearrangement joins TRBV6-5 to TRBJ2-5; no clear D. The CDR3 covers 14 residues. The germline CDR1 and CDR2 sequences are MNHEY and SVGAGI. The V end lost 2 bases, the J end lost 2 bases, and 9 bases lay between the germline ends. The CDR3 DNA is TGTGCCAGCAGTTACATGGTTCGGCAAGAGACCCAGTACTTC. It translates to CASSYMVRQETQYF.

This clonotype was recorded at least ten times. The CDR3 nucleotides read TGTGCCATCAGTGAGCTTAGCGGGAGACACCCCGGTGAGCAGTTCTTC. Amino acid sequence: CAISELSGRHPGEQFF. The rearrangement uses TRBV10-3 and TRBJ2-1; 9 bases map to TRBD2. Trimming cost V 2 bases and J 9 bases; bases outside gene matches: 11. The V gene's germline CDR1 is ENHRY and CDR2 SYGVKD. This CDR3 has 16 residues.

V and J are TRBV6-2 or TRBV6-3 and TRBJ2-3, with 7 bases aligning to TRBD2. CDR1 MNHEY and CDR2 SVGEGT come from the germline V gene. V was clipped by 7 bases and J by 2 bases; unmatched bases: 6. The CDR3 is 14 amino acids. CDR3 in DNA: TGTGCCAGCAAGGCTAGCGGACCCACAGATACGCAGTATTTT. It specifies CASKASGPTDTQYF.

This clonotype came up a few times. The chain uses TRBV4-1 and TRBJ1-5; D perhaps matches TRBD1 (5 bases). Germline V lookup: CDR1 MGHRA, CDR2 YSYEKL. The CDR3 runs 17 residues. Trimming shortened V by 0 bases and J by 5 bases, and 17 bases separated the two germline ends. CDR3 protein: CASSQEGAGSGDQPQHF. The CDR3 coding sequence is TGCGCCAGCAGCCAAGAAGGGGCTGGATCGGGCGATCAGCCCCAGCATTTT.

The CDR3 nucleotides read TGTGCCAGCAGCTGGGGACAGTCAGAGACCCAGTACTTC. This codes for CASSWGQSETQYF. This rearrangement joins TRBV5-6 to TRBJ2-5; 7 bases agree with TRBD1. Germline V gene sequence: CDR1 SGHDT, CDR2 YYEEEE. This CDR3 has 13 amino acids. Trimming cost V 3 bases and J 4 bases; bases outside gene matches: 3.

This chain connects TRBV20-1 to TRBJ2-2; tentatively, D is TRBD1 or TRBD2 (6 bases each). The germline gives CDR1 DFQATT, CDR2 SNEGSKA (reference sequence). Trimming stripped 6 bases from V and 2 bases from J, with 22 bases between. This CDR3 comprises 17 residues. The CDR3 sequence: CSAKPALGGSNTGELFF. CDR3 sequence (DNA): TGCAGTGCCAAACCCGCTCTCGGGGGCTCCAACACCGGGGAGCTGTTTTTT.

This clonotype was counted a few times. V gene TRBV20-1 combines with J gene TRBJ2-7; weak D call: TRBD1 (6 bases). Germline V gene data show CDR1 as DFQATT and CDR2 as SNEGSKA (reference sequence). The CDR3 totals 11 residues. CDR3 protein: CSARQGYEQYF. The CDR3 bases are TGCAGCGCCCGGCAGGGGTACGAGCAGTACTTC.

V gene TRBV14 combines with J gene TRBJ2-5; D is uncertain. This CDR3 comprises 13 residues. Trimming took off 4 bases at V and 5 bases at J, with 11 bases between the two ends. Germline CDR1 SGHDN, CDR2 FVKESK. The CDR3 is CASSPNPMETQYF. The CDR3 nucleotides read TGTGCCAGCAGCCCCAACCCGATGGAGACCCAGTACTTC.

This clonotype was seen a handful of times. This chain connects TRBV20-1 to TRBJ2-5; the D gene is possibly TRBD1 (5 bases). The length of the CDR3 is 15 residues. Germline loops: CDR1 DFQATT, CDR2 SNEGSKA (reference sequence). The V gene lost 3 bases and the J gene lost 2 bases, with 16 bases spanning the gap. The CDR3 is CSARGWGQLQETQYF. The CDR3, as DNA: TGCAGTGCTAGGGGATGGGGCCAACTTCAAGAGACCCAGTACTTC.